The table lists the clone carrying this T cell receptor (beta chain) with a few counts. The antigen remains unidentified. Template switching introduced a universal primer site, and the cDNA bore unique molecular identifiers. MiXCR, applied by TCRdb to the 5' RACE reads, yields one record per CDR3 protein. This table holds more than 400,000 distinct CDR3 sequences, around 15% found once. This sample was taken from a study of identical twins. The germline V gene has CDR1 SGHDN and CDR2 FVKESK. V shed 0 bases and J 6 bases; nucleotides not matched to a gene: 16. There are 18 residues in the CDR3. Findings and caveats of the study: In zero-insertion analyses, partial confounding could arise from invariant MAIT and iNKT cells.

This sample also belongs to another study, concerning yellow fever vaccine responses in identical twins.

The specimen was CD4+ T cells sorted from blood. This sequence originates from a woman under 30 in good health. The chain recombines TRBV14 with TRBJ2-7, with 8 bases identical to TRBD1. In nucleotides, the CDR3 is TGTGCCAGCAGCCAAGATCTAATATGGGACAGGACGCTAGGCGAGCAGTACGTC. This sequence encodes CASSQDLIWDRTLGEQYV.